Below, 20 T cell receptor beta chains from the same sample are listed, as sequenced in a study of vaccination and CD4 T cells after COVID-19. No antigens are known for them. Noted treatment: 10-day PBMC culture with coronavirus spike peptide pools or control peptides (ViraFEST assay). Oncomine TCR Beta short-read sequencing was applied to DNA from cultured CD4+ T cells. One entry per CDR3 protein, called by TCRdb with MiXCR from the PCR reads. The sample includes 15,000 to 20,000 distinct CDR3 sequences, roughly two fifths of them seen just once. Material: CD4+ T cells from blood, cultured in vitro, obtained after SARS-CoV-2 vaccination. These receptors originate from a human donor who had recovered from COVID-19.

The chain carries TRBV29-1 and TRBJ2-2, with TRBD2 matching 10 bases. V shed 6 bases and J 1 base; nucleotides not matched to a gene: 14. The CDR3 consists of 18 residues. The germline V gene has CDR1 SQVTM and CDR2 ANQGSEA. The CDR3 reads CSVGGASGGLMNTGELFF. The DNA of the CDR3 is TGCAGCGTGGGGGGCGCTAGCGGGGGCCTCATGAACACCGGGGAGCTGTTTTTT.

For the CDR3, the DNA is TGTGCCAGTACATCGGAGGGGCTCGGGGCCAACGTCCTGACTTTC. This translates into CASTSEGLGANVLTF. The chain uses TRBV19 and TRBJ2-6; the D gene is possibly TRBD2 (6 bases). Deletions cut 7 bases from V and 4 bases from J, with 14 bases between. CDR3 length: 15 residues. Germline V gene sequence: CDR1 LNHDA, CDR2 SQIVND (reference sequence).

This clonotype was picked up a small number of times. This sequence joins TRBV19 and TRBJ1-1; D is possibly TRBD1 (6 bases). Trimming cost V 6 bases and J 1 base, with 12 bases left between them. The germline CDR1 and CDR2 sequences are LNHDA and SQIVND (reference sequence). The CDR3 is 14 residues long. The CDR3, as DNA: TGTGCCAGTAGCTCGGGAGGGGGGAACACTGAAGCTTTCTTT. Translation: CASSSGGGNTEAFF.

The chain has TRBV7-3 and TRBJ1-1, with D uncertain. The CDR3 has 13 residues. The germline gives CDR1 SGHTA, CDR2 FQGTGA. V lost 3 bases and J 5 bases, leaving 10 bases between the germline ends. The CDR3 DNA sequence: TGTGCCAGCAGCTTCTCAGGAAGTACTGAAGCTTTCTTT. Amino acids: CASSFSGSTEAFF.

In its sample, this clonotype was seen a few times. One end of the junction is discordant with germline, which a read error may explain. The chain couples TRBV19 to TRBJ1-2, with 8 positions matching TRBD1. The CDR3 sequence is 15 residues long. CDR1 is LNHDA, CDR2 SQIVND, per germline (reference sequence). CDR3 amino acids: CASSIAGTGDYGYTF. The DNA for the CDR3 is TGTGCCAGTAGCATAGCCGGGACAGGAGACTATGGCTACACCTTC.

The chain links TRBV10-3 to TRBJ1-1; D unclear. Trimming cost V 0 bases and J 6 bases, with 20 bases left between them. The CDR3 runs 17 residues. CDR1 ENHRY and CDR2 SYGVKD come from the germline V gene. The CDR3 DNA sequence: TGTGCCATCAGTGAGTCGAAGGTCCCGGGGTTGAGCGCTGAAGCTTTCTTT. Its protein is CAISESKVPGLSAEAFF.

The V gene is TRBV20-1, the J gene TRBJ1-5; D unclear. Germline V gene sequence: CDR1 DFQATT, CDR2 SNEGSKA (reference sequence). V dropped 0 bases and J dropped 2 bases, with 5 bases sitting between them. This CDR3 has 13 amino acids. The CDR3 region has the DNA TGCAGTGCTAGAGATAGGGGCAATCAGCCCCAGCATTTT. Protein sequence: CSARDRGNQPQHF.

CDR3 DNA sequence: TGTGCCACCAGCAGGGGCAGGGGAGGGTTTGAAAAACTGTTTTTT. Translated, it gives CATSRGRGGFEKLFF. J is TRBJ1-4 and V is TRBV15; a possible D gene is TRBD1 (6 bases). The germline V gene has CDR1 LNHNV and CDR2 YYDKDF (reference sequence). CDR3 length equals 15 residues. The V end was cut by 3 bases, the J end by 7 bases, with 15 bases between.

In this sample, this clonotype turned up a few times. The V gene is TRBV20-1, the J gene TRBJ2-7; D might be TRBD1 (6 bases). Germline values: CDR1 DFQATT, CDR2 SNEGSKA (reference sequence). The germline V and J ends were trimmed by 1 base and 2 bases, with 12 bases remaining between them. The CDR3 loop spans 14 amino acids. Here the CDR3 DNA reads TGCAGTGCTAGAGCAGGGGAAGGAGCCTACGAGCAGTACTTC. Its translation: CSARAGEGAYEQYF.

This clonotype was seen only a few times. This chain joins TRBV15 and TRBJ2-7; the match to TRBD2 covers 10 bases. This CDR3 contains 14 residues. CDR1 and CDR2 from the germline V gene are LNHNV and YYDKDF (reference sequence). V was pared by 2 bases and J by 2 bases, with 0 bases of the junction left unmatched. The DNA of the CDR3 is TGTGCCACCAGCAGACTAGCGGGGGCCTACGAGCAGTACTTC. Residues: CATSRLAGAYEQYF.

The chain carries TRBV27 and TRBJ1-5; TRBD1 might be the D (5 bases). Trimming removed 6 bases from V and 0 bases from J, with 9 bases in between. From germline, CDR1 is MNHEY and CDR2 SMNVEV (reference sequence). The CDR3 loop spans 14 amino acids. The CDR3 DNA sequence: TGTGCCAGCAGGCAGACAGCTAGCAATCAGCCCCAGCATTTT. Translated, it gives CASRQTASNQPQHF.

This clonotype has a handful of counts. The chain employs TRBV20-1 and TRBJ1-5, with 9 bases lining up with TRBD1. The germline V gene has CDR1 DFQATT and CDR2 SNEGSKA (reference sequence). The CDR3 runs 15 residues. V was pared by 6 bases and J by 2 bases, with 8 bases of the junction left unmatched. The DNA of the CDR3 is TGCAGTGCGGTACAGGGGGCGGTTGGCAATCAGCCCCAGCATTTT. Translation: CSAVQGAVGNQPQHF.

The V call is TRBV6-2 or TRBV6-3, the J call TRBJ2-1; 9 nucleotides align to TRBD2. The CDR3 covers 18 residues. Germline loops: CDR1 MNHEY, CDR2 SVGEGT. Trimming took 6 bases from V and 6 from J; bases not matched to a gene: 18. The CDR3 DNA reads TGTGCCAGCAGCGACCAGCCCGGGACTAGCTTTGGGGTCAATGAGCAGTTCTTC. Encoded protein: CASSDQPGTSFGVNEQFF.

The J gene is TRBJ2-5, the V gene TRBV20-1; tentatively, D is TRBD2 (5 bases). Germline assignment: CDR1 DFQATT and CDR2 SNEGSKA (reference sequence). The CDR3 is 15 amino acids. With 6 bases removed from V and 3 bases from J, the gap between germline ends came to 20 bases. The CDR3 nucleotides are TGCAGTGCCATCTCTCCGGGGTTCTCCGAAGAGACCCAGTACTTC. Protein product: CSAISPGFSEETQYF.

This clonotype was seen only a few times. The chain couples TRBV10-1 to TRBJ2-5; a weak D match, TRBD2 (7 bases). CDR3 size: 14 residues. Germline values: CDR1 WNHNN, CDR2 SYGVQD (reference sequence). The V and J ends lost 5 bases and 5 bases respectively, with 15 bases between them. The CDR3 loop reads CASSPRGEGETQYF. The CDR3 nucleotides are TGCGCCAGCAGTCCGAGGGGGGAGGGGGAGACCCAGTACTTC.

The CDR3 is CASSSRTGRKETQYF. CDR3 DNA: TGTGCCAGCAGCAGTCGGACGGGACGCAAAGAGACCCAGTACTTC. The chain links TRBV21-1 to TRBJ2-5; the table names TRBD1, a call not compared with the DNA. TRBV21-1 is shown as a pseudogene. The CDR3 runs 15 residues.

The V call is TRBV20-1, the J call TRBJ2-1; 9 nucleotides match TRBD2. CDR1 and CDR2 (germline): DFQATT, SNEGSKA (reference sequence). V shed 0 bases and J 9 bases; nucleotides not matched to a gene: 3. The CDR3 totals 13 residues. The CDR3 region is CSAREAGGLEQFF. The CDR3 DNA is TGCAGTGCTAGAGAGGCGGGGGGGCTTGAGCAGTTCTTC.

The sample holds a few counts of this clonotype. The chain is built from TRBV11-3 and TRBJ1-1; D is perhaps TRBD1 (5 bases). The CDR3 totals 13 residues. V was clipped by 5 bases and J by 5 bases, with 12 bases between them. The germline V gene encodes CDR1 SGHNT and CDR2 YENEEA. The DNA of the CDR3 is TGTGCCAGCAGCCCTGGGGGTAGGACTGAAGCTTTCTTT. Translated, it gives CASSPGGRTEAFF.

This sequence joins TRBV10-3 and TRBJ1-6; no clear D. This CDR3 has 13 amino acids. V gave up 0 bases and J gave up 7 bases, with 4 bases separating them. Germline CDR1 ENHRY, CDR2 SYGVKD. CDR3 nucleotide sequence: TGTGCCATCAGTGAGTCGGTGAATTCACCCCTCCACTTT. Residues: CAISESVNSPLHF.

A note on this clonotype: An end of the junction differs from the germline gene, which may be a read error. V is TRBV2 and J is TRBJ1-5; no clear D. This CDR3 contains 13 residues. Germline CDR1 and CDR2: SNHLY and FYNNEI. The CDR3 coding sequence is TGTGCCAGCAGTGAAGGTTTGGATCAGGCCCAGCATTTT. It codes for CASSEGLDQAQHF.